These 12 T cell receptor beta chains were sequenced from one sample in a study of blood T cell repertoires in COVID-19. Sequenced by immunoSEQ multiplex PCR; TCRdb stores in-frame clones only, minus some. Seen here are 280,000 or so clones, roughly 90% observed once, and the top ten hold about an eighth. The material sequenced was peripheral blood. The receptors come from a woman aged 55-70 years with acute or convalescent COVID-19.

CDR3 protein: CASSPPGVEREKLFF. As DNA, the CDR3 is TGTGCCAGCAGTCCTCCGGGGGTCGAAAGGGAAAAACTGTTTTTT. The chain carries TRBV28 and TRBJ1-4; D may be TRBD1 (5 bases). Germline CDR1 and CDR2: MDHEN and SYDVKM. Trimming stripped 5 bases from V and 8 bases from J, with 18 bases between. The CDR3 is made up of 15 amino acids.

The chain combines TRBV5-4 with TRBJ2-7; tentative D call: TRBD2 (6 bases). V dropped 0 bases and J dropped 5 bases, with 24 bases sitting between them. Germline CDR1 is SGHNT and CDR2 is YYREEE (reference sequence). The CDR3 sequence is 18 residues long. CDR3 nucleotide sequence: TGTGCCAGCAGCTTGGGATTCGGGAGAGACAGCAAGTGGAACGAGCAGTACTTC. It yields the protein CASSLGFGRDSKWNEQYF.

V and J are TRBV5-6 and TRBJ2-7, with 8 positions matching TRBD1. The junction had 16 bases not matched to a gene; V was cut back by 4 bases and J by 4 bases. Germline lookup yields CDR1 SGHDT and CDR2 YYEEEE. There are 17 residues in the CDR3. The CDR3 here is CASSPSFGTGTPYEQYF. Written as DNA, the CDR3 is TGTGCCAGCAGCCCCTCCTTTGGGACAGGCACTCCATACGAGCAGTACTTC.

This rearrangement joins TRBV28 to TRBJ2-2; 9 nucleotides agree with TRBD1. This CDR3 spans 14 amino acids. Germline trimming cut 6 bases from V and 1 base from J; bases unmatched to any gene: 0. Germline V gene data show CDR1 as MDHEN and CDR2 as SYDVKM. The CDR3 sequence: CASRGQGNTGELFF. The CDR3, as DNA: TGTGCCAGCAGGGGACAGGGGAACACCGGGGAGCTGTTTTTT.

The chain carries TRBV29-1 and TRBJ2-7; 9 bases align to TRBD1. V trimming: 1 base; J trimming: 4 bases; junction bases outside the gene matches: 2. The CDR3 has 13 amino acids. Germline CDR1 and CDR2: SQVTM and ANQGSEA. CDR3 in amino acids: CSVEGQGGYEQYF. CDR3 DNA: TGCAGCGTTGAAGGACAGGGGGGGTACGAGCAGTACTTC.

The genes are TRBV9 and TRBJ1-4, with no clear D. CDR3 length: 14 residues. Germline V gene lookup returns CDR1 SGDLS and CDR2 YYNGEE. The V gene lost 0 bases and the J gene lost 8 bases, with 11 bases spanning the gap. The CDR3 DNA reads as TGTGCCAGCAGCGTAGGGCCCTCGGGGGAAAAACTGTTTTTT. Its translation: CASSVGPSGEKLFF.

J is TRBJ2-7 and V is TRBV19, with D perhaps matching TRBD1 (5 bases). The CDR3 loop spans 16 amino acids. V was cut by 5 bases and J by 2 bases, with 19 bases left in between. Per germline, CDR1 LNHDA and CDR2 SQIVND (reference sequence). The CDR3 DNA follows: TGTGCCAGTAGTCCCACCGACAGCACCACACCCTACGAGCAGTACTTC. It yields the protein CASSPTDSTTPYEQYF.

The rearrangement joins TRBV18 to TRBJ2-5; TRBD2 matches 13 bases. This CDR3 is 17 amino acids long. Germline trimming cut 6 bases from V and 4 bases from J; bases unmatched to any gene: 11. Per the germline V gene, CDR1 is KGHSH and CDR2 is LQKENI. In nucleotides, the CDR3 is TGTGCCAGCTCGTCAATTACGGGACTAGCGGGGAGAGAGACCCAGTACTTC. This codes for CASSSITGLAGRETQYF.

The V gene is TRBV7-9, the J gene TRBJ2-1, with D maybe TRBD1 (6 bases). The CDR3 is 15 amino acids. The V and J ends lost 6 bases and 7 bases respectively, with 19 bases between them. Germline V gene sequence: CDR1 SEHNR, CDR2 FQNEAQ (reference sequence). CDR3 nucleotide sequence: TGTGCCAGCAGTTTTGACAGGCCAACTAAGAATGAGCAGTTCTTC. This codes for CASSFDRPTKNEQFF.

The rearrangement joins TRBV18 to TRBJ2-6, with a weak D call TRBD1 (7 bases). Germline CDR1 KGHSH, CDR2 LQKENI. CDR3 size: 15 residues. The V and J ends lost 4 bases and 4 bases respectively, with 11 bases between them. The CDR3 DNA reads TGTGCCAGCTCACGACAGGGAGGAGGGGCCAACGTCCTGACTTTC. It is translated as CASSRQGGGANVLTF.

The chain is built from TRBV7-2 and TRBJ2-1, with unresolved D. The CDR3 sequence is 15 residues long. The germline V and J ends were trimmed by 1 base and 8 bases, with 15 bases remaining between them. Germline V gene data show CDR1 as SGHTA and CDR2 as FQGNSA. The CDR3 here is CASSLGAGMIDEQFF. The CDR3 region has the DNA TGTGCCAGCAGCTTAGGGGCAGGAATGATCGATGAGCAGTTCTTC. Looking up the rest from reference TRBV7-2 and TRBJ2-1 gives the full variable domain: GAGVSQSPSNKVTEKGKDVELRCDPISGHTALYWYRQSLGQGLEFLIYFQGNSAPDKSGLPSDRFSAERTGGSVSTLTIQRTQQEDSAVYLCASSLGAGMIDEQFFGPGTRLTVL.

This clone occurred once. The rearrangement joins TRBV27 to TRBJ2-3; TRBD1 aligns across 8 bases. This CDR3 contains 13 residues. Germline CDR1 MNHEY, CDR2 SMNVEV (reference sequence). J gave up 1 base and V 11 bases, and 5 bases lay outside the gene matches. The CDR3 DNA reads TGTGCCGGTACGGGACAGGGCACAGATACGCAGTATTTT. Translating gives CAGTGQGTDTQYF.